The 24 T cell receptor beta chains below come from one sample, sequenced in a study of shared clonotypes between healthy human individuals. Using immunoSEQ multiplex PCR, the repertoire was profiled, and TCRdb retains in-frame clones only, with some absent. This sample yields about half a million clones, of which over 60% are seen a single time; 9.5% to 15% belongs to the top ten. What was sequenced was PBMCs. These receptors were collected from a woman in her 40s in good health. Some clones in this sample may be carry-over from other donors' samples.

On this clone: Because the CDR3's place on the DNA is in doubt, the DNA is left out and the CDR3 is given as listed by TCRdb. The V and J genes are TRBV27 and TRBJ2-5; the table assigns TRBD2, which was not confirmed against the DNA. The germline V gene encodes CDR1 MNHEY and CDR2 SMNVEV (reference sequence). The CDR3 is 13 residues long, counting both termini. This CDR3 reads CASSSSYQETQYF.

This clone was counted only a few times. The gene calls are TRBV29-1 and TRBJ2-3; 7 positions match TRBD1. The CDR3 is 13 amino acids. J gave up 5 bases and V 3 bases, and 5 bases lay outside the gene matches. Germline assignment: CDR1 SQVTM and CDR2 ANQGSEA. CDR3 nucleotides: TGCAGCGTTGAGACAGGGAATGGAGATACGCAGTATTTT. Translated: CSVETGNGDTQYF.

DNA of the CDR3: TGTGCCAGCAGCTTAGGACTAGACCTGAACACCGGGGAGCTGTTTTTT. Its protein product is CASSLGLDLNTGELFF. The chain employs TRBV7-8 and TRBJ2-2, with D possibly matching TRBD2 (6 bases). The germline V gene has CDR1 SGHVS and CDR2 FQNEAQ. CDR3 size: 16 residues. With 1 base removed from V and 1 base from J, the gap between germline ends came to 10 bases.

The chain couples TRBV4-1 to TRBJ2-7; 11 nucleotides line up with TRBD1. Germline CDR1 reads MGHRA; CDR2 reads YSYEKL. The CDR3 runs 22 residues. J lost 3 bases, V lost 1 base, and 23 bases had no gene match. Here the CDR3 reads CASSQGSSSGTGGPRPYYEQYF. CDR3 nucleotides: TGCGCCAGCAGCCAAGGTTCCTCCTCCGGGACAGGGGGACCTCGACCATACTACGAGCAGTACTTC.

This chain links TRBV14 with TRBJ2-1, with D unresolved. The CDR3 has 15 residues. Germline V gives CDR1 SGHDN, CDR2 FVKESK. The ends were cut back, 4 bases at V and 3 bases at J, with 13 bases in the middle. In nucleotides, the CDR3 is TGTGCCAGCAGCCCCATTGTGGGGAACTACAATGAGCAGTTCTTC. Protein: CASSPIVGNYNEQFF.

This clone has just a few counts. This CDR3 is also generated by other DNA sequences in the sample. This CDR3 is CSVETGGGQPQHF. CDR3 DNA: TGCAGCGTTGAGACAGGGGGCGGCCAGCCCCAGCATTTT. The genes are TRBV29-1 and TRBJ1-5; TRBD1 aligns across 10 bases. CDR3 length: 13 residues. After removal of 3 bases from V and 7 bases from J, the junction contained 3 bases not matched to a gene. Germline loops: CDR1 SQVTM, CDR2 ANQGSEA.

The chain is built from TRBV18 and TRBJ2-4; unclear D gene. The germline V gene has CDR1 KGHSH and CDR2 LQKENI. The CDR3 is 13 residues long. The V end was cut by 1 base, the J end by 5 bases, with 6 bases between. The CDR3 nucleotides read TGTGCCAGCTCACCACTGGTAGAAAACATTCAGTACTTC. Protein: CASSPLVENIQYF.

DNA of the CDR3: TGTGCCAGCAGCATAGAACAGGGGTACGAGCAGTACTTC. The encoded protein is CASSIEQGYEQYF. V is TRBV11-1 and J is TRBJ2-7, with TRBD1 matching 7 bases. Trimming at V came to 5 bases and at J to 4 bases, leaving 5 bases not matched to a gene. CDR1 is SGHAT and CDR2 is FQDESV in the germline V gene (reference sequence). This CDR3 is 13 amino acids long.

The rearrangement links TRBV21-1 to TRBJ2-7; the table's D call, TRBD1, has no DNA check behind it. TRBV21-1 is annotated as a pseudogene. This CDR3 is built from 16 residues. The CDR3 sequence is CASSKETDRVPSEQYF. CDR3 sequence (DNA): TGTGCCAGCAGCAAAGAGACGGACAGGGTCCCCAGCGAGCAGTACTTC.

This clone was counted only a few times. The chain has TRBV9 and TRBJ1-2; the D is unclear. The CDR3 is made up of 14 amino acids. Trimming left V 4 bases short and J 4 bases short, with 14 bases between. CDR1 is SGDLS, CDR2 YYNGEE, per germline. The CDR3 sequence is CASSPVSTLYGYTF. CDR3 nucleotide sequence: TGTGCCAGCAGCCCCGTGAGTACTCTCTATGGCTACACCTTC.

The table lists this clone with many counts. For the CDR3, the DNA is TGTGCCAGCAGCCAAGCGCTTCAGACTACCTACGAGCAGTACTTC. This codes for CASSQALQTTYEQYF. This chain connects TRBV4-2 to TRBJ2-7, with D possibly matching TRBD2 (5 bases). V lost 1 base and J lost 2, with 12 bases in between. Germline CDR1 reads LGHNA; CDR2 reads YNFKEQ. This CDR3 region has 15 residues.

The CDR3 here is CASVGTGQGAQPQHF. CDR3 bases: TGTGCCAGCGTGGGGACGGGACAGGGGGCTCAGCCCCAGCATTTT. This rearrangement joins TRBV28 to TRBJ1-5; TRBD1 aligns across 12 bases. J lost 6 bases, V lost 8 bases, and 8 bases had no gene match. Germline V gives CDR1 MDHEN, CDR2 SYDVKM. The CDR3 contains 15 residues.

This clone was seen only a few times. The CDR3 bases are TGTGCCAGCACCCCAGGACAGGGGGTCTGGAATGAGCAGTTCTTC. Translating it yields CASTPGQGVWNEQFF. The rearrangement links TRBV5-4 to TRBJ2-1, with 10 bases aligning to TRBD1. This CDR3 spans 15 amino acids. The ends lost 6 bases at V and 7 bases at J; junction bases unmatched: 10. The germline V gene encodes CDR1 SGHNT and CDR2 YYREEE (reference sequence).

The chain combines TRBV15 with TRBJ2-5; TRBD2 matches at 12 bases. The germline gives CDR1 LNHNV, CDR2 YYDKDF (reference sequence). Trimming removed 1 base from V and 1 base from J; junction bases left unmatched: 13. The length of the CDR3 is 20 residues. The CDR3 DNA sequence: TGTGCCACCAGCAGAGGGAAAGGAACTAGCGGGAGGCCGACCCAAGAGACCCAGTACTTC. The encoded protein is CATSRGKGTSGRPTQETQYF.

This clone was recorded only once. J is TRBJ2-6 and V is TRBV29-1; D gene ambiguous. CDR3 length: 13 residues. The V and J ends lost 6 bases and 0 bases respectively, with 6 bases between them. Germline V gives CDR1 SQVTM, CDR2 ANQGSEA. The CDR3 spells CSVRISGANVLTF. The DNA of the CDR3 is TGCAGCGTCCGGATCTCTGGGGCCAACGTCCTGACTTTC.

This clone is a singleton in its sample. The chain has TRBV19 and TRBJ2-3; 12 nucleotides align to TRBD2. Germline V gene lookup returns CDR1 LNHDA and CDR2 SQIVND (reference sequence). The CDR3 is made up of 15 amino acids. After removal of 3 bases from V and 5 bases from J, the junction contained 3 bases not matched to a gene. The CDR3 DNA follows: TGTGCCAGTAGTATGGCTAGCGGGAGGGTAGATACGCAGTATTTT. Its translation is CASSMASGRVDTQYF.

The rearrangement uses TRBV7-2 and TRBJ2-7, with 7 bases that match TRBD1. Germline assignment: CDR1 SGHTA and CDR2 FQGNSA. V lost 3 bases to trimming and J lost 2 bases; unmatched junction nucleotides: 4. CDR3 size: 14 residues. CDR3 protein: CASSFLTGPYEQYF. The CDR3 DNA sequence: TGTGCCAGCAGCTTCCTGACAGGGCCCTACGAGCAGTACTTC.

This clone was seen only once. The V and J genes are TRBV7-8 and TRBJ1-1; no reliable D call. Germline V gene lookup returns CDR1 SGHVS and CDR2 FQNEAQ. V shed 3 bases and J shed 0 bases, with 17 bases lying between them. This CDR3 contains 17 residues. DNA of the CDR3: TGTGCCAGCAGCTTTTACCGGGCCCCCTTGATGAACACTGAAGCTTTCTTT. It specifies CASSFYRAPLMNTEAFF. The whole variable domain, filled in from reference TRBV7-8 and TRBJ1-1, reads GAGVSQSPRYKVAKRGQDVALRCDPISGHVSLFWYQQALGQGPEFLTYFQNEAQLDKSGLPSDRFFAERPEGSVSTLKIQRTQQEDSAVYLCASSFYRAPLMNTEAFFGQGTRLTVV.

The rearrangement joins TRBV27 to TRBJ2-7; D might be TRBD1 (6 bases). The CDR3 length is 15 residues. CDR1 MNHEY and CDR2 SMNVEV come from the germline V gene (reference sequence). The V end was cut by 6 bases, the J end by 4 bases, with 19 bases between. The CDR3 DNA reads as TGTGCCAGCAGAGACAGGCCGGACCAGGGGTACGAGCAGTACTTC. Protein sequence: CASRDRPDQGYEQYF.

The chain is built from TRBV28 and TRBJ2-1; TRBD2 agrees at 10 bases. Germline V gives CDR1 MDHEN, CDR2 SYDVKM. Unmatched junction bases numbered 9, after V lost 6 bases and J lost 7 bases. The CDR3 has 15 amino acids. In DNA, the CDR3 is TGTGCCAGCAGGTTGTCGGCTAGCGGGAGAAATGAGCAGTTCTTC. The encoded protein is CASRLSASGRNEQFF.

V and J are TRBV28 and TRBJ2-7; D might be TRBD1 or TRBD2, each matching 6 bases. Trimming took off 3 bases at V and 3 bases at J, with 15 bases between the two ends. Germline CDR1 reads MDHEN; CDR2 reads SYDVKM. The CDR3 consists of 15 residues. CDR3 DNA: TGTGCCAGCAGTTTTCCTCCACGGGGGCACTACGAGCAGTACTTC. Protein product: CASSFPPRGHYEQYF. The whole variable domain, remainder taken from reference TRBV28 and TRBJ2-7, is DVKVTQSSRYLVKRTGEKVFLECVQDMDHENMFWYRQDPGLGLRLIYFSYDVKMKEKGDIPEGYSVSREKKERFSLILESASTNQTSMYLCASSFPPRGHYEQYFGPGTRLTVT.

J is TRBJ1-5 and V is TRBV18, with 8 bases lining up with TRBD1. The V segment lost 1 base and the J segment 5 bases; nucleotides outside the gene matches: 7. The CDR3 consists of 16 residues. Germline CDR1 and CDR2: KGHSH and LQKENI. The CDR3 sequence: CASSPLTGEEDQPQHF. Here the CDR3 DNA reads TGTGCCAGCTCACCACTGACAGGGGAAGAGGATCAGCCCCAGCATTTT.

The chain is built from TRBV29-1 and TRBJ1-1, with D hard to call. CDR1 SQVTM and CDR2 ANQGSEA come from the germline V gene. The ends were cut back, 0 bases at V and 7 bases at J, with 6 bases in the middle. The CDR3 covers 11 residues. CDR3 residues: CSVEDRGEAFF. The CDR3, as DNA: TGCAGCGTTGAAGATCGGGGTGAAGCTTTCTTT.

This chain links TRBV10-2 with TRBJ1-2; D is undetermined. V was clipped by 2 bases and J by 5 bases, with 6 bases between them. CDR3 length: 12 residues. Germline CDR1 WSHSY, CDR2 SAAADI. This chain's CDR3 is CASSEGGYGYTF. The CDR3 nucleotides read TGCGCCAGCAGTGAGGGTGGGTATGGCTACACCTTC.